Listed below are T cell receptor beta chains from one sample, sequenced in a study of cytomegalovirus exposure and HLA in healthy donors. Some clones are missing from TCRdb's copy, which holds only in-frame ones; the method was immunoSEQ multiplex PCR. This sample's table reports tens of thousands of clones. Sequencing was carried out using PBMCs. The receptors were sampled from a female donor in good health and CMV-seropositive. Both conserved end residues are part of each CDR3. The D gene is left open where the match is weak.

V	D	J	length	CDR3	DNA
TRBV29-1	.	TRBJ1-4	12	CSAGGSHEKLFF	TGCAGCGCGGGGGGGTCCCATGAAAAACTGTTTTTT
TRBV29-1	.	TRBJ1-2	12	CSVPTQGYGYTF	TGCAGCGTCCCCACGCAGGGGTATGGCTACACCTTC
TRBV7-2	.	TRBJ2-1	11	CASSLSTSQFF	TGTGCCAGCAGCTTAAGCACTTCCCAGTTCTTC
TRBV27	.	TRBJ1-6	15	CASSFRGRRNSPLHF	TGTGCCAGCAGTTTCCGCGGCAGAAGAAATTCACCCCTCCACTTT
TRBV5-1	TRBD1	TRBJ2-1	16	CASSLDSGTGVNEQFF	TGCGCCAGCAGCTTGGATAGCGGGACAGGGGTAAATGAGCAGTTCTTC
TRBV18	.	TRBJ1-4	13	CASSHSPNEKLFF	TGTGCCAGCTCACACAGCCCTAATGAAAAACTGTTTTTT
TRBV6-6	TRBD2	TRBJ2-7	14	CASSSSSGSYEQYF	TGTGCCAGCAGTTCTTCTAGCGGCTCCTACGAGCAGTACTTC
TRBV2	.	TRBJ2-5	14	CASRAGLFEETQYF	TGTGCCAGCAGAGCCGGACTATTCGAAGAGACCCAGTACTTC
TRBV29-1	.	TRBJ1-2	9	CSPGRGYTF	TGCAGCCCTGGTCGGGGCTACACCTTC
TRBV27	TRBD1	TRBJ1-5	16	CASSLSGTESNQPQHF	TGTGCCAGCAGTTTATCCGGGACAGAAAGCAATCAGCCCCAGCATTTT
TRBV6-1	.	TRBJ2-7	14	CASVGRGLSYEQYF	TGTGCCAGCGTCGGGCGGGGGCTTTCCTACGAGCAGTACTTC
TRBV28	.	TRBJ2-7	12	CASSLGGHEQYF	TGTGCCAGCAGTTTAGGGGGCCACGAGCAGTACTTC
TRBV6-5	TRBD1	TRBJ1-5	15	CASSTTWTGDQPQHF	TGTGCCAGCAGTACCACTTGGACAGGGGACCAGCCCCAGCATTTT
TRBV7-9	TRBD1	TRBJ2-2	15	CASSQDRGPTGELFF	TGTGCCAGCAGCCAGGACAGGGGGCCCACCGGGGAGCTGTTTTTT
TRBV7-9	TRBD1	TRBJ2-1	17	CASSLGARQGVVNEQFF	TGTGCCAGCAGCTTAGGGGCCCGACAGGGGGTTGTCAATGAGCAGTTCTTC
TRBV29-1	.	TRBJ1-3	14	CSVGHSQGGNTIYF	TGCAGCGTTGGGCATTCTCAGGGGGGAAACACCATATATTTT
TRBV7-2	.	TRBJ2-7	15	CASSLAWSPAYEQYF	TGTGCCAGCAGCTTAGCGTGGAGCCCAGCCTACGAGCAGTACTTC
TRBV18	.	TRBJ1-2	13	CASSPQGGYGYTF	TGTGCCAGCTCACCACAGGGAGGCTACGGCTACACCTTC
TRBV4-1	.	TRBJ1-1	18	CASSQARGRVGQNTEAFF	TGCGCCAGCAGCCAAGCCAGGGGAAGGGTAGGACAGAACACTGAAGCTTTCTTT
TRBV9	.	TRBJ2-7	15	CASSVDPGSAYEQYF	TGTGCCAGCAGCGTAGATCCGGGGTCCGCCTACGAGCAGTACTTC
TRBV6-5	TRBD1	TRBJ2-7	14	CASSPWDRDYEQYF	TGTGCCAGCAGCCCCTGGGACAGAGACTACGAGCAGTACTTC
TRBV7-9	.	TRBJ2-2	15	CASSLLQGDTGELFF	TGTGCCAGCAGCTTGTTACAGGGTGACACCGGGGAGCTGTTTTTT
TRBV5-1	TRBD2	TRBJ2-7	14	CASSWTSGAYEQYF	TGCGCCAGCAGCTGGACTAGCGGGGCCTACGAGCAGTACTTC
TRBV2	.	TRBJ2-2	11	CATSGSGELFF	TGTGCCACGTCAGGGTCCGGGGAGCTGTTTTTT
TRBV20-1	.	TRBJ1-3	11	CSASAGNTIYF	TGCAGTGCTAGCGCTGGAAACACCATATATTTT
TRBV6-5	TRBD2	TRBJ2-2	14	CASSSGGLTGELFF	TGTGCCAGCAGCTCGGGAGGGTTAACCGGGGAGCTGTTTTTT
TRBV5-6	.	TRBJ2-5	18	CASSSQGVRRTKAETQYF	TGTGCCAGCAGCTCTCAAGGGGTCAGACGGACAAAAGCGGAGACCCAGTACTTC
TRBV7-9	TRBD1	TRBJ1-4	14	CASSIRQGAEKLFF	TGTGCCAGCAGCATTCGACAGGGCGCCGAAAAACTGTTTTTT
TRBV6-5	TRBD1	TRBJ2-7	15	CASREQGALTNEQYF	TGTGCCAGCAGAGAACAGGGGGCCCTTACCAACGAGCAGTACTTC
TRBV18	TRBD2	TRBJ2-7	16	CASSPLLAGVFYEQYF	TGTGCCAGCTCACCCCTCCTAGCGGGAGTGTTTTACGAGCAGTACTTC
TRBV7-8	.	TRBJ2-7	13	CASSSRVVREQYF	TGTGCCAGCAGCTCCCGAGTAGTGCGAGAGCAGTACTTC
TRBV6-1	.	TRBJ2-5	11	CASSERGTQYF	TGTGCCAGCAGTGAAAGGGGAACCCAGTACTTC
TRBV4-3	.	TRBJ2-6	17	CASSWGVGISGANVLTF	TGCGCCAGCAGCTGGGGAGTTGGGATCTCTGGGGCCAACGTCCTGACTTTC
TRBV6-6	.	TRBJ1-2	12	CASRGGNYGYTF	TGTGCCAGCAGGGGGGGAAACTATGGCTACACCTTC
TRBV11-3	.	TRBJ2-3	15	CASSFQGLITDTQYF	TGTGCCAGCAGCTTTCAGGGACTCATCACAGATACGCAGTATTTT
TRBV4-1	TRBD1	TRBJ1-5	15	CASSQGTGSNQPQHF	TGCGCCAGCAGCCAAGGGACAGGCAGCAATCAGCCCCAGCATTTT
TRBV5-1	TRBD1	TRBJ2-2	16	CASSLGDRELSGELFF	TGCGCCAGCAGCTTGGGGGACAGGGAGTTGTCCGGGGAGCTGTTTTTT
TRBV6-6	.	TRBJ1-5	15	CATLTGPGGNQPQHF	TGTGCCACCCTAACCGGCCCGGGCGGGAATCAGCCCCAGCATTTT
TRBV28	.	TRBJ2-3	15	CASSFGGASGDTQYF	TGTGCCAGCAGCTTCGGTGGGGCCAGTGGGGATACGCAGTATTTT
TRBV28	.	TRBJ1-5	16	CASSLLGRRTDQPQHF	TGTGCCAGCAGTTTATTGGGGAGGAGGACGGATCAGCCCCAGCATTTT
TRBV11-2	.	TRBJ2-7	12	CASSGGPYEQYF	TGTGCCAGCAGCGGTGGCCCCTACGAGCAGTACTTC
TRBV18	TRBD1	TRBJ2-7	15	CASSLGTGGPYEQYF	TGTGCCAGCTCACTAGGGACAGGGGGCCCCTACGAGCAGTACTTC
TRBV11-3	TRBD1	TRBJ1-2	14	CASSYPGQKGGYTF	TGTGCCAGCAGCTACCCGGGACAGAAAGGGGGCTACACCTTC
TRBV28	.	TRBJ2-5	14	CASSSGGEQETQYF	TGTGCCAGCAGTTCCGGCGGTGAACAAGAGACCCAGTACTTC
TRBV6-5	TRBD1	TRBJ2-7	12	CATQGAPYEQYF	TGTGCCACTCAGGGGGCGCCTTACGAGCAGTACTTC
TRBV25-1	.	TRBJ1-2	11	CASSVGAGYTF	TGTGCCAGCAGCGTAGGGGCTGGCTACACCTTC
TRBV18	TRBD2	TRBJ2-7	13	CASSTSATYEQYF	TGTGCCAGCTCGACTAGCGCGACCTACGAGCAGTACTTC
TRBV5-1	TRBD1	TRBJ2-7	14	CASSSGTGLYEQSF	TGCGCCAGCAGCTCGGGGACAGGGCTGTACGAGCAGTCCTTC
TRBV19	TRBD1	TRBJ2-5	16	CASSSIRDRGLGTQYF	TGTGCCAGTAGTAGTATCCGGGACAGGGGGCTCGGGACCCAGTACTTC
TRBV19	.	TRBJ2-7	15	CASSPQAQAPYEQYF	TGTGCCAGTAGTCCCCAAGCACAGGCCCCCTACGAGCAGTACTTC
TRBV5-1	TRBD2	TRBJ2-7	14	CASSPGTSDYEQYF	TGCGCCAGCAGCCCCGGGACTAGCGATTACGAGCAGTACTTC
TRBV15	TRBD2	TRBJ2-7	16	CATSRGVGGLAVTQYF	TGTGCCACCAGCAGAGGAGTGGGGGGACTAGCGGTTACGCAGTACTTC
TRBV14	TRBD2	TRBJ2-5	17	CASSRFVERGGGETQYF	TGTGCCAGCAGCCGGTTCGTGGAGCGGGGGGGCGGGGAGACCCAGTACTTC
TRBV19	TRBD1	TRBJ1-5	15	CASTTDRRRDQPQHF	TGTGCCAGTACCACGGACAGGAGAAGGGATCAGCCCCAGCATTTT
TRBV6-5	.	TRBJ2-5	11	CASWSGETQYF	TGTGCCAGCTGGTCCGGAGAGACCCAGTACTTC
TRBV28	TRBD2	TRBJ2-1	16	CASSPTGLAAYNEQFF	TGTGCCAGCAGTCCTACGGGACTAGCGGCCTACAATGAGCAGTTCTTC
TRBV28	TRBD1	TRBJ2-7	14	CASRGRQGDYEQYF	TGTGCCAGCAGGGGTCGACAGGGGGATTACGAGCAGTACTTC